This T cell receptor (beta chain) was sequenced in a study of cytomegalovirus exposure and HLA in healthy donors. This CDR3 is 13 amino acids long. V lost 4 bases to trimming and J lost 14 bases; unmatched junction nucleotides: 11. Per the germline V gene, CDR1 is WSHSY and CDR2 is SAAADI. The PCR contained 60 Vbeta and 13 Jbeta primers. Using immunoSEQ multiplex PCR, the repertoire was profiled, and TCRdb retains in-frame clones only, with some absent. The sample holds some 87,000 clones, more than 65% seen once. This clonotype originated in a man in his thirties or forties in good health and CMV-seronegative. What was sequenced was PBMCs. The chain uses TRBV10-2 and TRBJ1-2; the match to TRBD1 covers 9 bases. The CDR3 region is CASSGLPDRGWTF. The CDR3 bases are TGCGCCAGCAGTGGTCTCCCGGACAGGGGCTGGACCTTC.